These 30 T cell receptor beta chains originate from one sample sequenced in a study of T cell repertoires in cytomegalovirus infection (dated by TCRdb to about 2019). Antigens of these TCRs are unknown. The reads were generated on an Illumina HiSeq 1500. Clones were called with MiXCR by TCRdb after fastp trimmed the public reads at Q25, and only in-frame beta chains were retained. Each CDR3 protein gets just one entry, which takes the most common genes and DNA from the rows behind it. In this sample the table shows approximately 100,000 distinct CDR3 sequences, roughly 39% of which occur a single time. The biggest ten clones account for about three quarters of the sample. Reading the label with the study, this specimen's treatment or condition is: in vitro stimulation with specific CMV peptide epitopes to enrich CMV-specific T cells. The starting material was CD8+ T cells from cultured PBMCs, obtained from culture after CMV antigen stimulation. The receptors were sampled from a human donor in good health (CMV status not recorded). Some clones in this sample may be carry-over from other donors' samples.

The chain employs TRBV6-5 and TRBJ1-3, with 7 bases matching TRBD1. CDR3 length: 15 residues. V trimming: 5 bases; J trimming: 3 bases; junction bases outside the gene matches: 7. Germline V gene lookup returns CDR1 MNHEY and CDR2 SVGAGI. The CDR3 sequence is CASSNTGAGGNTIYF. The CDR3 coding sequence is TGTGCCAGCAGTAATACAGGGGCTGGTGGAAACACCATATATTTT.

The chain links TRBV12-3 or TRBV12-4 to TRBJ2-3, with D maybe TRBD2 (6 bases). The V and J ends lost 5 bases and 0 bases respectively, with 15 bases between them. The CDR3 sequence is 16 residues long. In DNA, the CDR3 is TGTGCCAGCAGTCTCGAACTAGCAGAGAGCACAGATACGCAGTATTTT. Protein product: CASSLELAESTDTQYF.

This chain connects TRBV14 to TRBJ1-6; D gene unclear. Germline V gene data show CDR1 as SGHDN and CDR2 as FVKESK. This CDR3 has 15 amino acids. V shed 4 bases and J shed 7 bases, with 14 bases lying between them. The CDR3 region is CASSLLTQPNSPLHF. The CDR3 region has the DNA TGTGCCAGCAGCCTACTGACACAGCCCAATTCACCCCTCCACTTT.

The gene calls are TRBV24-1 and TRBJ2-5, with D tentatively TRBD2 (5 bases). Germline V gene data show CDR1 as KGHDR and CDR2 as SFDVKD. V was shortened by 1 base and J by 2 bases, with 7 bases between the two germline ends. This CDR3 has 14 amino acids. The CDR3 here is CATSDFGVQETQYF. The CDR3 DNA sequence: TGTGCCACCAGTGATTTCGGGGTACAAGAGACCCAGTACTTC.

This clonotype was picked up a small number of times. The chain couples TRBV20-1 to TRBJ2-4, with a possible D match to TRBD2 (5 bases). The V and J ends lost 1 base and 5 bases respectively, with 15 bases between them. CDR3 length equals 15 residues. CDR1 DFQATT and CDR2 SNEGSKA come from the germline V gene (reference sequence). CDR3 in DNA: TGCAGTGCTAGAGCGAGGGTGGTTTGGGAAAACATTCAGTACTTC. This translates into CSARARVVWENIQYF.

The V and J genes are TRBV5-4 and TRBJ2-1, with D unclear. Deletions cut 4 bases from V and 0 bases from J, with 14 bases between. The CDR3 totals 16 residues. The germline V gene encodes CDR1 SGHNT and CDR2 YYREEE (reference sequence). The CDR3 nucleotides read TGTGCCAGCAGCCCCCGACTCTCTAGCTCCTACAATGAGCAGTTCTTC. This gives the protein CASSPRLSSSYNEQFF.

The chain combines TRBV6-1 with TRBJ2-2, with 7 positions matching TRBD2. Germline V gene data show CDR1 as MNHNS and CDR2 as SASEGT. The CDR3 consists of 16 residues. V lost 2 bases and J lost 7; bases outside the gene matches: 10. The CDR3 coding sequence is TGTGCCAGCAGTGAACTACGGCAGGGAGGGTTCGGGGAGCTGTTTTTT. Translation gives CASSELRQGGFGELFF.

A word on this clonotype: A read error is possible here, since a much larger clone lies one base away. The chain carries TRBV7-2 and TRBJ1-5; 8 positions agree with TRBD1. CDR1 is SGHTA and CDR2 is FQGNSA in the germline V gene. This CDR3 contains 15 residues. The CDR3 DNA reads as TGTGTCAGCAGCTTGGACAGGGCCTTCAATCAGCCCCAGCATTTT. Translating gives CVSSLDRAFNQPQHF.

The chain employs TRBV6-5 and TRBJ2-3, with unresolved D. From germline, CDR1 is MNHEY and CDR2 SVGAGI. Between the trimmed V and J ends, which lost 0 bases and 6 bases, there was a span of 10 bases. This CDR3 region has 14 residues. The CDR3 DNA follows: TGTGCCAGCAGTTACTCCCATCTGGCCGATACGCAGTATTTT. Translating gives CASSYSHLADTQYF.

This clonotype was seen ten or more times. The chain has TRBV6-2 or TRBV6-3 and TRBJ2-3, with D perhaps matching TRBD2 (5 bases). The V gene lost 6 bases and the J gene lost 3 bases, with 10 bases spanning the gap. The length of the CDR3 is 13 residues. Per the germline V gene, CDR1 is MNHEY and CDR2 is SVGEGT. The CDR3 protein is CASSPGFTDTQYF. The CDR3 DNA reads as TGTGCCAGCAGCCCGGGGTTTACAGATACGCAGTATTTT.

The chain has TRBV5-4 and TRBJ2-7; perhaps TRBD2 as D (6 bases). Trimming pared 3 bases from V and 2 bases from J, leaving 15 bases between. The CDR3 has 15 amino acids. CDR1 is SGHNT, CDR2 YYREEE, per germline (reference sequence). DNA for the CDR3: TGTGCCAGCAGCTATACGGGGGTGGGTGCCTACGAGCAGTACTTC. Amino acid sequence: CASSYTGVGAYEQYF.

In nucleotides, the CDR3 is TGTGCCAGCAGCCCGCTATTTACAGGGGCTGGCTATGGCTACACCTTC. Its translation is CASSPLFTGAGYGYTF. The chain is built from TRBV12-3 or TRBV12-4 and TRBJ1-2; 7 nucleotides align to TRBD1. Trimming cost V 6 bases and J 4 bases; bases outside gene matches: 14. This CDR3 has 16 amino acids.

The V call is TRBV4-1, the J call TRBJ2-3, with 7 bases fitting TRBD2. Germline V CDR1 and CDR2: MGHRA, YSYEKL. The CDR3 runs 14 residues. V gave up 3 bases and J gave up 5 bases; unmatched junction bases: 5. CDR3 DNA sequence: TGCGCCAGCAGCCAGGGACTATCAAGAGATACGCAGTATTTT. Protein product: CASSQGLSRDTQYF.

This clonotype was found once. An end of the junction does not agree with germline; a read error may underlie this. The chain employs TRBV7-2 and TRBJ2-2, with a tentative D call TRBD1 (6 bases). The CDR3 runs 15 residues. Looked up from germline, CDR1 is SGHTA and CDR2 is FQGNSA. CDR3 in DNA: TGTGCCAGCAGCTTAGTGGGGGCCAACATCGGGGAGCTGTTTTTT. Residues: CASSLVGANIGELFF.

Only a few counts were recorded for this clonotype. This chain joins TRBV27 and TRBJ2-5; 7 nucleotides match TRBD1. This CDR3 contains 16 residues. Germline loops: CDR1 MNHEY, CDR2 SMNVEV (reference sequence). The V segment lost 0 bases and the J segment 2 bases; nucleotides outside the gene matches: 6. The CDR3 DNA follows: TGTGCCAGCAGTTTATCGTTCGGCAGGGGGCAAGAGACCCAGTACTTC. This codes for CASSLSFGRGQETQYF.

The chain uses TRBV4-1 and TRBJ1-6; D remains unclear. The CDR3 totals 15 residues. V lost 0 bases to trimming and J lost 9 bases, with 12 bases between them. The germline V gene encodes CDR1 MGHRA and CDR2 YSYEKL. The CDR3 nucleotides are TGCGCCAGCAGCCAAGAGGGATGGGATGCTTCACCCCTCCACTTT. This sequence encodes CASSQEGWDASPLHF.

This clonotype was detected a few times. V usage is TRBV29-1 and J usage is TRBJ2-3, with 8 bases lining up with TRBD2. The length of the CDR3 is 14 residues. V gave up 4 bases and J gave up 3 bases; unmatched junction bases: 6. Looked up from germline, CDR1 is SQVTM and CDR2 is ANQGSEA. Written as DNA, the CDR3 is TGCAGCGTTGTCGGGGGGGGCGGGACAGATACGCAGTATTTT. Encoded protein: CSVVGGGGTDTQYF.

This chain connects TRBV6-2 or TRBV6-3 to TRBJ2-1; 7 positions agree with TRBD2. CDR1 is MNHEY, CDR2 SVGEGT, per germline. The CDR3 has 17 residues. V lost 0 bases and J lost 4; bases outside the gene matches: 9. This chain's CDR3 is CASSYSSGGGVYNEQFF. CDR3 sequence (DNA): TGTGCCAGCAGTTACTCATCGGGTGGGGGGGTTTACAATGAGCAGTTCTTC.

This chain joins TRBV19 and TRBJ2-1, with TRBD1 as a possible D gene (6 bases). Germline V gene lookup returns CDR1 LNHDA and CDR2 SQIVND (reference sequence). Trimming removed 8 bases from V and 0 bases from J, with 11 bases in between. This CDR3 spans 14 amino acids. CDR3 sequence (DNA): TGTGCCAGTGCCGGACAGAACTCCTACAATGAGCAGTTCTTC. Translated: CASAGQNSYNEQFF.

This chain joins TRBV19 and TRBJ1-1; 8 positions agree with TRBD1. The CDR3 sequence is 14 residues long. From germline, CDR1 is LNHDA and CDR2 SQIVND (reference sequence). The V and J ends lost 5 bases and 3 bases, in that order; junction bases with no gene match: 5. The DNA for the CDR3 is TGTGCCAGTAGTGGGACAGGATCCTACACTGAAGCTTTCTTT. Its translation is CASSGTGSYTEAFF.

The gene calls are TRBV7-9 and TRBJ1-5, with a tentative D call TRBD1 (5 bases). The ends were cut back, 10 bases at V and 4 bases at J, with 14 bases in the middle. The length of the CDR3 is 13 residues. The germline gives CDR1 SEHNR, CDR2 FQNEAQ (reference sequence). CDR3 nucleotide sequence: TGTGCCACCTCCAGGGACGGGAATCAGCCCCAGCATTTT. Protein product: CATSRDGNQPQHF. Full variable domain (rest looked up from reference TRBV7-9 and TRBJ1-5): DTGVSQNPRHKITKRGQNVTFRCDPISEHNRLYWYRQTLGQGPEFLTYFQNEAQLEKSRLLSDRFSAERPKGSFSTLEIQRTEQGDSAMYLCATSRDGNQPQHFGDGTRLSIL.

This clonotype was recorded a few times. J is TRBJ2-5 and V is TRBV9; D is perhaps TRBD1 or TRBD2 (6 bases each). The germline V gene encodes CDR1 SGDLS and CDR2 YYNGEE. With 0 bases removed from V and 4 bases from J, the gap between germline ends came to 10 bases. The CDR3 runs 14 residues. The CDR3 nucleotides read TGTGCCAGCAGCGTAGACTCGGGGGCAGAGACCCAGTACTTC. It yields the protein CASSVDSGAETQYF.

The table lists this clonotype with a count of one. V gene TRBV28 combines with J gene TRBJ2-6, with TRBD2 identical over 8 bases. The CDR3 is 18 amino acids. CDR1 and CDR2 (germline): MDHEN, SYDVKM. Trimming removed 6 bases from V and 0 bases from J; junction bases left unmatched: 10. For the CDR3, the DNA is TGTGCCAGCAGGCCCTTTAGCGGGGAATTCTCTGGGGCCAACGTCCTGACTTTC. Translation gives CASRPFSGEFSGANVLTF.

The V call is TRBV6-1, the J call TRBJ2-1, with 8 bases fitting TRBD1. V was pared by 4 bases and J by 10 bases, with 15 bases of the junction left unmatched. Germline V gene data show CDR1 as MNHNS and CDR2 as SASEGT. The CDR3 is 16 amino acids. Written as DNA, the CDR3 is TGTGCCAGCAGTGCGGGCAGGGGGCTTGTATACGGAGAGCAGTTCTTC. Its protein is CASSAGRGLVYGEQFF.

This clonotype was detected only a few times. The DNA of the CDR3 is TGTGCCAGCAGTGAAATTGGGATGGTCAACTATGGCTACACCTTC. The encoded protein is CASSEIGMVNYGYTF. This chain links TRBV2 with TRBJ1-2, with D unclear. In germline, CDR1 is SNHLY, CDR2 FYNNEI. There are 15 residues in the CDR3. Trimming shortened V by 2 bases and J by 2 bases, and 12 bases separated the two germline ends.

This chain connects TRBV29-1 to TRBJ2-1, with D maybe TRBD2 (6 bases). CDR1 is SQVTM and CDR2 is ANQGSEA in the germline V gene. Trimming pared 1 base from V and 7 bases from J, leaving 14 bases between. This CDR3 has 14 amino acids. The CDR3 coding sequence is TGCAGCGTTGAAGGGGAGGAGGGGAGAAATGAGCAGTTCTTC. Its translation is CSVEGEEGRNEQFF.

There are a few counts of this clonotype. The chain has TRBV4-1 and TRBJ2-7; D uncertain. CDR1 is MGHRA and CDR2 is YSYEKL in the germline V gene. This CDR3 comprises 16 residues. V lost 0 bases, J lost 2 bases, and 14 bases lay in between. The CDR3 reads CASSQDRQETPYEQYF. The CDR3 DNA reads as TGCGCCAGCAGCCAAGATAGGCAGGAGACGCCCTACGAGCAGTACTTC.

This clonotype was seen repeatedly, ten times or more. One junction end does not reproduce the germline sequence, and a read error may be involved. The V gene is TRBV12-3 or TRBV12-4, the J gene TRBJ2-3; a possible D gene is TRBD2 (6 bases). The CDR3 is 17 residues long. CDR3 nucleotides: TGTGCCAGCAGTTTAACCCCCGGGGGTCGGGGCACGGATACGCAGTATTTT. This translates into CASSLTPGGRGTDTQYF.

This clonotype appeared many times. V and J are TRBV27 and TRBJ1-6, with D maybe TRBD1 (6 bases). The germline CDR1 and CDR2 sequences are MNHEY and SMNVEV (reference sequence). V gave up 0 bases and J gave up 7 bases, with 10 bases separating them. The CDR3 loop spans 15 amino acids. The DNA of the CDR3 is TGTGCCAGCAGTTTATCCGGGACAAGCAATTCACCCCTCCACTTT. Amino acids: CASSLSGTSNSPLHF.

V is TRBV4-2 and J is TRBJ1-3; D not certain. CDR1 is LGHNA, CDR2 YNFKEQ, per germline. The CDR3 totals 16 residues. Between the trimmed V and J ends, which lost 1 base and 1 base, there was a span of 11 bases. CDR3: CASSQALDSSGNTIYF. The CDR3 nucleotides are TGTGCCAGCAGCCAAGCTCTGGATAGTTCTGGAAACACCATATATTTT.